The 19 T cell receptor beta chains reported below all come from one sample, sequenced in a study of T cell responses to AZD1222 COVID-19 vaccine. Profiled with immunoSEQ multiplex PCR; TCRdb holds only in-frame clones, not every one. This sample has 82,000 or so clones, with approximately 91% found just once. Sequencing used peripheral blood, obtained on day 0 of AZD1222 vaccination. These receptors were taken from an adult in good health.

The chain employs TRBV19 and TRBJ1-6; perhaps TRBD1 as D (5 bases). Germline loops: CDR1 LNHDA, CDR2 SQIVND (reference sequence). V was pared by 10 bases and J by 3 bases, with 16 bases between. This CDR3 comprises 15 residues. The CDR3 region has the DNA TGTGCCACCTCCCCCGGGGGAAACTATAATTCACCCCTCCACTTT. Protein sequence: CATSPGGNYNSPLHF. The variable domain in full, with the rest retrieved from reference TRBV19 and TRBJ1-6, is DGGITQSPKYLFRKEGQNVTLSCEQNLNHDAMYWYRQDPGQGLRLIYYSQIVNDFQKGDIAEGYSVSREKKESFPLTVTSAQKNPTAFYLCATSPGGNYNSPLHFGNGTRLTVT.

The genes are TRBV20-1 and TRBJ2-7; D is perhaps TRBD2 (6 bases). Between the trimmed V and J ends, which lost 3 bases and 7 bases, there was a span of 25 bases. Germline V gene data show CDR1 as DFQATT and CDR2 as SNEGSKA (reference sequence). The CDR3 has 16 residues. The CDR3 here is CSASRPLGRGPGEQYF. The CDR3 DNA is TGCAGTGCTAGTCGCCCCCTCGGGCGGGGCCCGGGGGAGCAGTACTTC.

This chain uses TRBV6-5 with TRBJ2-2; TRBD2 agrees at 9 bases. V lost 7 bases and J lost 0; bases outside the gene matches: 0. Germline V lookup: CDR1 MNHEY, CDR2 SVGAGI. This CDR3 is built from 14 residues. The CDR3 nucleotides read TGTGCCAGCAAGCGGGGGGCGAACACCGGGGAGCTGTTTTTT. Translated, it gives CASKRGANTGELFF.

This chain links TRBV11-2 with TRBJ1-1; D uncertain. V lost 2 bases and J 0 bases, leaving 13 bases between the germline ends. Germline CDR1 SGHAT, CDR2 FQNNGV. The length of the CDR3 is 16 residues. The CDR3 region has the DNA TGTGCCAGCAGCTTATTCCCCCGCGGACTGAACACTGAAGCTTTCTTT. As protein: CASSLFPRGLNTEAFF.

The rearrangement joins TRBV10-3 to TRBJ2-5; 9 bases fit TRBD2. CDR1 and CDR2 (germline): ENHRY, SYGVKD. V lost 9 bases and J lost 1; bases outside the gene matches: 3. CDR3 length: 13 residues. This CDR3 reads CAIASGVQETQYF. CDR3 nucleotide sequence: TGTGCCATTGCTAGCGGGGTCCAAGAGACCCAGTACTTC.

This chain connects TRBV7-6 to TRBJ2-4; D tentatively reads TRBD1 or TRBD2 (5 bases each). The CDR3 is made up of 15 amino acids. V was pared by 1 base and J by 1 base, with 8 bases between. CDR1 and CDR2 from the germline V gene are SGHVS and FNYEAQ. The CDR3 nucleotides are TGTGCCAGCAGCTTAGGAGGGGAGGCCAAAAACATTCAGTACTTC. Its protein product is CASSLGGEAKNIQYF.

The chain carries TRBV18 and TRBJ2-5; D not certain. This CDR3 has 11 amino acids. The V and J ends lost 1 base and 3 bases respectively, with 0 bases between them. Germline CDR1 KGHSH, CDR2 LQKENI. The CDR3 bases are TGTGCCAGCTCACCACAAGAGACCCAGTACTTC. Its protein is CASSPQETQYF.

For the CDR3, the DNA is TGTGCCAGCAGTGAAAATAACAGACAGGAAAATCAGCCCCAGCATTTT. This codes for CASSENNRQENQPQHF. The chain has TRBV2 and TRBJ1-5, with D maybe TRBD1 (6 bases). CDR1 is SNHLY, CDR2 FYNNEI, per germline. The CDR3 is 16 residues long. With 2 bases removed from V and 4 bases from J, the gap between germline ends came to 15 bases. The full variable domain, in which reference TRBV2 and TRBJ1-5 provide the parts outside the CDR3, is EPEVTQTPSHQVTQMGQEVILRCVPISNHLYFYWYRQILGQKVEFLVSFYNNEISEKSEIFDDQFSVERPDGSNFTLKIRSTKLEDSAMYFCASSENNRQENQPQHFGDGTRLSIL.

This chain uses TRBV23-1 with TRBJ2-1, with TRBD2 identical over 8 bases. TRBV23-1 is noted as an ORF with a role that remains uncertain. The CDR3 spans 17 residues. Losses at the gene ends were 0 bases for V and 0 bases for J; bases not matched to a gene: 4. The CDR3 DNA is TGCGCCAGCAGTCAATCCGGGGGGGAGAGCTCCTACAATGAGCAGTTCTTC. Amino acids: CASSQSGGESSYNEQFF.

This clone was observed a few times. The chain links TRBV6-2 or TRBV6-3 to TRBJ1-5, with D maybe TRBD1 (5 bases). Trimming removed 0 bases at V and 3 bases at J, with 9 bases between. From germline, CDR1 is MNHEY and CDR2 SVGEGT. This CDR3 spans 15 amino acids. The CDR3 sequence: CASSYSEGANQPQHF. The CDR3 coding sequence is TGTGCCAGCAGTTACTCGGAAGGGGCCAATCAGCCCCAGCATTTT.

The chain has TRBV9 and TRBJ2-3, with TRBD2 identical over 10 bases. Trimming cost V 6 bases and J 2 bases; bases outside gene matches: 6. The CDR3 totals 15 residues. Germline assignment: CDR1 SGDLS and CDR2 YYNGEE. The CDR3 DNA reads TGTGCCAGCACCCAAGCGGGGGGGCCCACAGATACGCAGTATTTT. Amino acids: CASTQAGGPTDTQYF.

The rearrangement links TRBV5-1 to TRBJ2-3, with 8 bases fitting TRBD2. Germline CDR1 and CDR2: SGHRS and YFSETQ. This CDR3 is 11 amino acids long. After removal of 2 bases from V and 11 bases from J, the junction contained 1 base not matched to a gene. Here the CDR3 reads CASSFGGVQYF. DNA of the CDR3: TGCGCCAGCAGCTTCGGGGGGGTGCAGTATTTT.

Notes on this clone: Other DNA sequences in this specimen translate into the identical CDR3. The rearrangement joins TRBV7-2 to TRBJ2-7; 10 bases match TRBD1. CDR1 is SGHTA, CDR2 FQGNSA, per germline. The CDR3 loop spans 14 amino acids. V was pared by 4 bases and J by 4 bases, with 4 bases of the junction left unmatched. In DNA, the CDR3 is TGTGCCAGCAGCTCAGACAGGGGGCGGTACGAGCAGTACTTC. This encodes CASSSDRGRYEQYF.

V usage is TRBV19 and J usage is TRBJ1-5; D is ambiguous. The CDR3 is made up of 15 amino acids. V lost 0 bases and J lost 4, with 10 bases in between. Germline loops: CDR1 LNHDA, CDR2 SQIVND (reference sequence). CDR3 sequence (DNA): TGTGCCAGTAGTATAGAAGGGCAGGTTAATCAGCCCCAGCATTTT. Translation: CASSIEGQVNQPQHF.

In DNA, the CDR3 is TGTGCCAGCAGTATCCCGAGGGTCCCTTACAATGAGCAGTTCTTC. This encodes CASSIPRVPYNEQFF. The chain combines TRBV2 with TRBJ2-1; D is perhaps TRBD2 (5 bases). The CDR3 loop spans 15 amino acids. V lost 5 bases to trimming and J lost 4 bases, with 15 bases between them. Germline CDR1 reads SNHLY; CDR2 reads FYNNEI.

This clone appeared once. V gene TRBV28 combines with J gene TRBJ1-2; tentatively, D is TRBD1 (6 bases). V lost 7 bases, J lost 1 base, and 19 bases lay in between. CDR1 and CDR2 from the germline V gene are MDHEN and SYDVKM. CDR3 length: 16 residues. The CDR3 DNA reads as TGTGCCAGCATACCCCGGCGGGGCAGGGGTAACTATGGCTACACCTTC. Residues: CASIPRRGRGNYGYTF.

The chain is built from TRBV5-4 and TRBJ1-1, with TRBD1 identical over 8 bases. The CDR3 length is 15 residues. The germline CDR1 and CDR2 sequences are SGHNT and YYREEE (reference sequence). The V segment lost 5 bases and the J segment 3 bases; nucleotides outside the gene matches: 9. CDR3 in DNA: TGTGCCAGCAGTTCATACCAGGGGGCGTACACTGAAGCTTTCTTT. Its translation: CASSSYQGAYTEAFF. Variable domain in full (rest from reference TRBV5-4 and TRBJ1-1): ETGVTQSPTHLIKTRGQQVTLRCSSQSGHNTVSWYQQALGQGPQFIFQYYREEENGRGNFPPRFSGLQFPNYSSELNVNALELDDSALYLCASSSYQGAYTEAFFGQGTRLTVV.

The chain couples TRBV2 to TRBJ1-6; TRBD1 is a possible D gene (6 bases). The CDR3 runs 15 residues. V lost 4 bases, J lost 8 bases, and 15 bases lay in between. Germline assignment: CDR1 SNHLY and CDR2 FYNNEI. The DNA for the CDR3 is TGTGCCAGCAGTGCGCGGAGGGGGTTGGATTCACCCCTCCACTTT. Amino acid sequence: CASSARRGLDSPLHF.

The CDR3 sequence: CASSQAAVSYGYTF. The CDR3 bases are TGTGCCAGCAGCCAGGCAGCCGTAAGCTATGGCTACACCTTC. V usage is TRBV3-1 (or the pseudogene TRBV3-2) and J usage is TRBJ1-2; the D is unclear. This CDR3 comprises 14 residues. With 3 bases removed from V and 4 bases from J, the gap between germline ends came to 12 bases. Germline loops: CDR1 LGHDT, CDR2 YNNKEL (reference sequence).